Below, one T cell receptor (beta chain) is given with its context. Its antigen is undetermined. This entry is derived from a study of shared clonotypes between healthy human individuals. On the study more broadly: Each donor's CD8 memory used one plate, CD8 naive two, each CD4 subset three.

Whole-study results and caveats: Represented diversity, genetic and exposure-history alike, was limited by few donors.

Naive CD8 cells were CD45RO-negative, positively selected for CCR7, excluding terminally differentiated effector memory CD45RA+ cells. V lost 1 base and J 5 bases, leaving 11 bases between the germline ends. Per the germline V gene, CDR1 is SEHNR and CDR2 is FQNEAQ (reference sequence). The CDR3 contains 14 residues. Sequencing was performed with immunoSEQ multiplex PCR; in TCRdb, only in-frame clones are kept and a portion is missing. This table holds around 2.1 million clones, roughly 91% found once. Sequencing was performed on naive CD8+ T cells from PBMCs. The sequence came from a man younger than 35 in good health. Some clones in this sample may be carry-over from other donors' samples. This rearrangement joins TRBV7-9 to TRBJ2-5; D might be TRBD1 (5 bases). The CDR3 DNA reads TGTGCCAGCAGCTTAGAGGGGTTTCACGAGACCCAGTACTTC. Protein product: CASSLEGFHETQYF. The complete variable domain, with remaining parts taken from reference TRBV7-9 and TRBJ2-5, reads DTGVSQNPRHKITKRGQNVTFRCDPISEHNRLYWYRQTLGQGPEFLTYFQNEAQLEKSRLLSDRFSAERPKGSFSTLEIQRTEQGDSAMYLCASSLEGFHETQYFGPGTRLLVL.